The T cell receptor (beta chain) described here comes from a study of T cell responses to AZD1222 COVID-19 vaccine. Broader study findings: Repertoires were collected only later (after the peak T cell response had occurred).

Clones were read by immunoSEQ multiplex PCR, and TCRdb kept only the in-frame ones, dropping some. The table has 90,000 to 150,000 clones, 86% seen once. In the case of this clone: What it recognizes is unknown.

V was clipped by 4 bases and J by 5 bases; unmatched bases: 20. The CDR3 is 18 residues long. CDR1 and CDR2 (germline): SGHDN, FVKESK. Sample: peripheral blood, taken on day 0 of AZD1222 vaccination. The J gene is TRBJ2-7, the V gene TRBV14; 7 nucleotides line up with TRBD1. This clonotype was sampled from an adult in good health. The CDR3 region is CASSPRLGSQGSVDEQYF. DNA of the CDR3: TGTGCCAGCAGCCCCCGATTGGGCTCACAGGGGAGTGTTGACGAGCAGTACTTC.